This T cell receptor (beta chain) is from a study of blood T cell repertoires in COVID-19. Study information: Material from acute and convalescent COVID-19 was sourced from the United States, Italy and Spain.

CDR3 size: 14 residues. Trimming left V 2 bases short and J 3 bases short, with 9 bases between. CDR1 is SGHTA and CDR2 is FQGTGA in the germline V gene. Sequencing used immunoSEQ multiplex PCR; TCRdb keeps in-frame clones, though not all of them. The table records tens of thousands of clones, roughly nine tenths of them present only once. The TCR was taken from an elderly woman with active COVID-19. The chain joins TRBV7-3 to TRBJ2-3; perhaps TRBD2 as D (6 bases). What was sequenced was peripheral blood. The CDR3 loop reads CASSLSGLTDTQYF. The CDR3 region has the DNA TGTGCCAGCAGCTTATCGGGACTGACAGATACGCAGTATTTT.